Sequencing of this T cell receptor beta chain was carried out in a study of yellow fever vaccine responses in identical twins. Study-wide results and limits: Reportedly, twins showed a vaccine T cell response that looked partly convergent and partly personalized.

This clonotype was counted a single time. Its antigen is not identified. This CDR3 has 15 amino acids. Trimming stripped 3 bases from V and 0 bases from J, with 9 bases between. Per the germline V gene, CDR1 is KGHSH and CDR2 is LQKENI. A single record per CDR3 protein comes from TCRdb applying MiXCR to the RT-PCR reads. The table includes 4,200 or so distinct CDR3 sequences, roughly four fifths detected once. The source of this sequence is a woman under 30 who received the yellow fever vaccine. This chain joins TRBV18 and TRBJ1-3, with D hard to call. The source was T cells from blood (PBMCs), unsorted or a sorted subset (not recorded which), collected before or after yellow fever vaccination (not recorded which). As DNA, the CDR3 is TGTGCCAGCTCACCTAACTTCAGCTCTGGAAACACCATATATTTT. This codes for CASSPNFSSGNTIYF.